The 9 T cell receptor beta chains below were found in one sample sequenced in a study of blood T cell repertoires in COVID-19. Sequenced by immunoSEQ multiplex PCR; TCRdb stores in-frame clones only, minus some. The sample lists 35,000 to 50,000 clones; roughly nine tenths were seen once. Sequences were obtained from peripheral blood. These receptors all stem from a man aged 65 to 85 with active COVID-19.

This rearrangement joins TRBV18 to TRBJ1-1; 7 positions match TRBD1. The CDR3 runs to 16 residues. J lost 6 bases, V lost 4 bases, and 14 bases had no gene match. From germline, CDR1 is KGHSH and CDR2 LQKENI. The CDR3 bases are TGTGCCAGCTCACTCCGGACAGGCGCTAGGAGGGCTGAAGCTTTCTTT. Amino acids: CASSLRTGARRAEAFF.

This chain links TRBV2 with TRBJ1-3, with 7 bases fitting TRBD1. Germline V lookup: CDR1 SNHLY, CDR2 FYNNEI. The length of the CDR3 is 16 residues. V shed 8 bases and J 0 bases; nucleotides not matched to a gene: 10. CDR3 residues: CASPVDRINSGNTIYF. CDR3 DNA: TGTGCCAGCCCGGTGGACAGGATTAACTCTGGAAACACCATATATTTT.

This clone was seen only once. This chain connects TRBV5-1 to TRBJ1-4, with D possibly TRBD1 on 5 matching bases. Trimming left V 5 bases short and J 5 bases short, with 16 bases between. This CDR3 spans 15 amino acids. Germline V gene sequence: CDR1 SGHRS, CDR2 YFSETQ. CDR3 DNA sequence: TGCGCCAGCAGTAATCAACCCGGGGGGAATGAAAAACTGTTTTTT. Protein: CASSNQPGGNEKLFF.

The V and J genes are TRBV9 and TRBJ1-2; D is uncertain. The ends were cut back, 0 bases at V and 2 bases at J, with 11 bases in the middle. This CDR3 is 15 amino acids long. Germline loops: CDR1 SGDLS, CDR2 YYNGEE. CDR3 in amino acids: CASSVANTANYGYTF. The DNA for the CDR3 is TGTGCCAGCAGCGTAGCTAATACAGCAAACTATGGCTACACCTTC.

The gene calls are TRBV11-2 and TRBJ2-7; 7 bases map to TRBD2. The V gene end was trimmed by 1 base and the J gene end by 1 base; junction bases not matched to a gene: 1. The CDR3 has 14 amino acids. Germline CDR1 is SGHAT and CDR2 is FQNNGV. The CDR3 DNA follows: TGTGCCAGCAGCTTAGCCGGGGGGTCCTACGAGCAGTACTTC. Its protein is CASSLAGGSYEQYF.

The chain uses TRBV6-2 or TRBV6-3 and TRBJ2-3; a possible D gene is TRBD1 (6 bases). The CDR3 consists of 15 residues. V lost 6 bases and J 0 bases, leaving 13 bases between the germline ends. Germline V CDR1 and CDR2: MNHEY, SVGEGT. CDR3 coding DNA: TGTGCCAGCAGCCCCTCAGGGGTTAGCACAGATACGCAGTATTTT. Translated, it gives CASSPSGVSTDTQYF.

The chain carries TRBV5-8 and TRBJ2-5, with a weak D call TRBD1 (5 bases). The V end lost 0 bases, the J end lost 3 bases, and 15 bases lay between the germline ends. The CDR3 is 16 amino acids. CDR1 is SGHTS, CDR2 YDEGEE, per germline. CDR3 protein: CASSLGTRAIEETQYF. For the CDR3, the DNA is TGTGCCAGCAGCTTGGGAACCAGGGCAATTGAAGAGACCCAGTACTTC.

The V gene is TRBV27, the J gene TRBJ2-6, with D tentatively TRBD1 (7 bases). The CDR3 is 17 amino acids. Germline lookup yields CDR1 MNHEY and CDR2 SMNVEV (reference sequence). V was shortened by 3 bases and J by 3 bases, with 15 bases between the two germline ends. Written as DNA, the CDR3 is TGTGCCAGCAGTTTCTCCGGCAGGGGGGTTGGGGCCAACGTCCTGACTTTC. Amino acid sequence: CASSFSGRGVGANVLTF.

The genes are TRBV2 and TRBJ1-6; 7 positions match TRBD1. This CDR3 is 15 amino acids long. Germline V lookup: CDR1 SNHLY, CDR2 FYNNEI. With V trimmed by 3 bases and J by 6 bases, 5 bases remained unmatched. The CDR3 loop reads CASSETYRGNSPLHF. In DNA form, the CDR3 reads TGTGCCAGCAGTGAGACTTACAGGGGTAATTCACCCCTCCACTTT.